These 9 T cell receptor beta chains came from one sample sequenced in a study of cytomegalovirus exposure and HLA in healthy donors. The PCR used 60 Vbeta and 13 Jbeta primers. TCRdb's table, derived via immunoSEQ multiplex PCR, lists solely in-frame clones and lacks some. Of about 110,000 clones listed, approximately 73% are singletons. The sequenced material came from PBMCs. These receptors were obtained from a man under 40 in good health and CMV-seronegative.

This clone has only a few counts. The rearrangement uses TRBV25-1 and TRBJ1-6; 9 bases agree with TRBD1. Trimming removed 6 bases from V and 8 bases from J; junction bases left unmatched: 2. The V gene's germline CDR1 is MGHDK and CDR2 SYGVNS. The CDR3 has 13 residues. Written as DNA, the CDR3 is TGTGCCAGCAGAGGGACAGGGCATTCACCCCTCCACTTT. The encoded protein is CASRGTGHSPLHF.

This sequence joins TRBV30 and TRBJ2-5; 7 bases fit TRBD1. The CDR3 consists of 13 residues. CDR1 and CDR2 (germline): GTSNPN, SVGIG (reference sequence). The trim removed 7 bases at V and 2 bases at J, leaving 7 bases unmatched. The CDR3 spells CASNRDRQETQYF. CDR3 DNA sequence: TGTGCCTCGAACCGGGACAGACAAGAGACCCAGTACTTC.

The chain employs TRBV27 and TRBJ1-2; a possible D gene is TRBD1 (5 bases). Germline-derived CDR1 and CDR2 are MNHEY and SMNVEV (reference sequence). V was cut by 4 bases and J by 0 bases, with 15 bases left in between. The CDR3 length is 16 residues. CDR3 nucleotides: TGTGCCAGCAGTTCCCTAGGGGCAGGACCTAACTATGGCTACACCTTC. Encoded protein: CASSSLGAGPNYGYTF.

This rearrangement joins TRBV18 to TRBJ1-2; perhaps TRBD1 as D (5 bases). Trimming removed 3 bases from V and 0 bases from J, with 14 bases in between. CDR1 and CDR2 from the germline V gene are KGHSH and LQKENI. The CDR3 is 16 amino acids. CDR3 protein: CASSPGRTGANYGYTF. The CDR3 DNA sequence: TGTGCCAGCTCACCCGGCAGAACAGGAGCTAACTATGGCTACACCTTC.

The chain carries TRBV21-1 and TRBJ1-4; the DNA was not compared with TRBD1, the D call given in the table. TRBV21-1 constitutes a pseudogene. The CDR3 spans 18 residues. The CDR3 DNA reads as TGTGCCAGCTCACTCCGACAGCCGACCAGGGGCTCGAACGAAAAACTGTTTTTT. Translated, it gives CASSLRQPTRGSNEKLFF.

This chain uses TRBV4-1 with TRBJ2-5, with D unclear. CDR1 MGHRA and CDR2 YSYEKL come from the germline V gene. V lost 1 base and J 4 bases, leaving 10 bases between the germline ends. The CDR3 totals 14 residues. CDR3 amino acids: CASSQASPGETQYF. The CDR3 DNA follows: TGCGCCAGCAGCCAAGCATCGCCGGGAGAGACCCAGTACTTC.

V usage is TRBV9 and J usage is TRBJ2-5; D perhaps matches TRBD1 (5 bases). The ends were cut back, 0 bases at V and 1 base at J, with 16 bases in the middle. CDR1 and CDR2 from the germline V gene are SGDLS and YYNGEE. The CDR3 covers 17 residues. CDR3 sequence (DNA): TGTGCCAGCAGCGTAGGTGACAGAGGTCCATCCCAAGAGACCCAGTACTTC. The encoded protein is CASSVGDRGPSQETQYF. Full variable domain (remainder filled in from reference TRBV9 and TRBJ2-5): DSGVTQTPKHLITATGQRVTLRCSPRSGDLSVYWYQQSLDQGLQFLIQYYNGEERAKGNILERFSAQQFPDLHSELNLSSLELGDSALYFCASSVGDRGPSQETQYFGPGTRLLVL.

The rearrangement uses TRBV7-3 and TRBJ2-5; tentatively, D is TRBD1 (6 bases). Germline lookup yields CDR1 SGHTA and CDR2 FQGTGA. The ends were cut back, 7 bases at V and 2 bases at J, with 11 bases in the middle. This CDR3 spans 13 amino acids. The CDR3 protein is CASNRVRQETQYF. For the CDR3, the DNA is TGTGCCAGCAACAGGGTGCGTCAAGAGACCCAGTACTTC.

Here the CDR3 DNA reads TGTGCCAGCGACGGCACTGGGGGGAGCGGGGAGCTGTTTTTT. Encoded protein: CASDGTGGSGELFF. This chain links TRBV27 with TRBJ2-2; D is perhaps TRBD2 (6 bases). CDR1 and CDR2 from the germline V gene are MNHEY and SMNVEV (reference sequence). Trimming removed 8 bases from V and 7 bases from J, with 17 bases in between. The CDR3 consists of 14 residues.